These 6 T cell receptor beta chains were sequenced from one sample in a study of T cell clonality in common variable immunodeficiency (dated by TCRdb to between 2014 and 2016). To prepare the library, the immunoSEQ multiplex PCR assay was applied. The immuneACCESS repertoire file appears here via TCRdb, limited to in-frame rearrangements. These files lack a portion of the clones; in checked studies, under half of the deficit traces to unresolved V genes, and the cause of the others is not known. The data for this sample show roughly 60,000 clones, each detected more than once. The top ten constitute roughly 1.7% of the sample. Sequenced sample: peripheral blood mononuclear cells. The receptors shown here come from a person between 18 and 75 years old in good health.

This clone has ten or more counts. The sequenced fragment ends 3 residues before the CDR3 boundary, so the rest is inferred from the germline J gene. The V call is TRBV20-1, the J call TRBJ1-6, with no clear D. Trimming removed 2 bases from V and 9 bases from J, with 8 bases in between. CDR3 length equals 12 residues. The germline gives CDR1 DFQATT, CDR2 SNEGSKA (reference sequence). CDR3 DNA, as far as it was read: TGCAGTGCTAGAATACTTAGTTCACCC. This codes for CSARILSSP. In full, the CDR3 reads CSARILSSPLHF.

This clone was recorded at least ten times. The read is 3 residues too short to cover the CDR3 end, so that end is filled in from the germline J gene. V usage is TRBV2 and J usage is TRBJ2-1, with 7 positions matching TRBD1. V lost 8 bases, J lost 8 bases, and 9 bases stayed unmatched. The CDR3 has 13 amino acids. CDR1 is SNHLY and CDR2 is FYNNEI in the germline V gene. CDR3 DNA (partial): TGTGCCAGCGGCTACACAGGGGTCTATGAG. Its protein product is CASGYTGVYE. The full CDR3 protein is CASGYTGVYEQFF.

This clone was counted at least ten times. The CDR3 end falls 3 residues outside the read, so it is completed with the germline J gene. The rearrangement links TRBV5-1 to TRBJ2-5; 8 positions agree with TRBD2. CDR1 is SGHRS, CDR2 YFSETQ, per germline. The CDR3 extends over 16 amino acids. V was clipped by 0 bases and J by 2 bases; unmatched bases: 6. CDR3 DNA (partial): TGCGCCAGCAGCTTGGTGGTGACTAGCGATCAAGAGACC. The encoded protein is CASSLVVTSDQET. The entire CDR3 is CASSLVVTSDQETQYF.

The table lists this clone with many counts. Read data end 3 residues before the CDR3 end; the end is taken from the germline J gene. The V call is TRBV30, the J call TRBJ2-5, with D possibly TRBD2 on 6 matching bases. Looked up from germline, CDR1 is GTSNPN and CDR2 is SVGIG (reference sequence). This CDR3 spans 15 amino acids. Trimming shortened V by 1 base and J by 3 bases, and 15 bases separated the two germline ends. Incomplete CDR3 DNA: TGTGCCTGGAGTGCCCCGGGGGTCCTGAAAGAGACC. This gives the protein CAWSAPGVLKET. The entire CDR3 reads CAWSAPGVLKETQYF.

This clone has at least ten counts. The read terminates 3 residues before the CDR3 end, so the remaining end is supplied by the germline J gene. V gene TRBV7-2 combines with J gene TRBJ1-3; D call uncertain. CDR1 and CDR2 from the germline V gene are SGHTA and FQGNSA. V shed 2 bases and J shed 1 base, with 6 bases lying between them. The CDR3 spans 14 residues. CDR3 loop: CASSLTVSGNTIYF. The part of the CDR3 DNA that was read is TGTGCCAGCAGCTTAACAGTATCTGGAAACACC.

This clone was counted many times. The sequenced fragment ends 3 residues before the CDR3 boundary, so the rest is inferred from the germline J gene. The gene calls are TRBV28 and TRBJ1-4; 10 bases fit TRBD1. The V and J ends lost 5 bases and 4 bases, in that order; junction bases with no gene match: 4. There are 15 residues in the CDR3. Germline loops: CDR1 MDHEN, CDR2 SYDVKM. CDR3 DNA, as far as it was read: TGTGCCAGCAGTCCGACAGGGGGCCGTAATGAAAAA. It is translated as CASSPTGGRNEK. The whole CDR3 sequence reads CASSPTGGRNEKLFF.